Shown below are 29 T cell receptor beta chains from a single sample sequenced in a study of OX40 agonist ivuxolimab in advanced cancers. Method: immunoSEQ multiplex PCR; TCRdb's copy keeps in-frame clones and lacks some. The table has 50,000 to 60,000 clones, 91% seen once. The specimen comprised CD4+ or CD8+ T cells sorted from blood, sampled in a trial of the OX40 agonist ivuxolimab. These receptors originate from an adult with an advanced solid tumor such as melanoma, head and neck, liver or kidney cancer.

The chain carries TRBV7-8 and TRBJ2-1; perhaps TRBD2 as D (6 bases). The CDR3 spans 13 residues. The germline V gene has CDR1 SGHVS and CDR2 FQNEAQ. V was trimmed by 5 bases and J by 14 bases, leaving 19 bases between them. CDR3 loop: CASSLLDGGTEFF. CDR3 nucleotide sequence: TGTGCCAGCAGCCTACTAGATGGGGGGACTGAGTTCTTC.

V usage is TRBV13 and J usage is TRBJ2-7; the D is unclear. Looked up from germline, CDR1 is PRHDT and CDR2 is FYEKMQ (reference sequence). The CDR3 has 11 residues. Trimming pared 5 bases from V and 6 bases from J, leaving 8 bases between. The CDR3 loop reads CASSAGGEQYF. In DNA form, the CDR3 reads TGTGCCAGCAGCGCCGGCGGCGAGCAGTACTTC.

V is TRBV9 and J is TRBJ2-3; D not certain. CDR1 is SGDLS, CDR2 YYNGEE, per germline. The CDR3 totals 15 residues. Trimming took 0 bases from V and 2 from J, leaving 10 bases between them. The CDR3 here is CASSVEVFDTDTQYF. The CDR3 bases are TGTGCCAGCAGCGTAGAGGTTTTCGACACAGATACGCAGTATTTT.

V gene TRBV5-5 combines with J gene TRBJ2-2; 12 positions agree with TRBD2. J was trimmed by 4 bases and V by 4 bases; bases with no gene match: 5. The CDR3 is 16 amino acids. Germline assignment: CDR1 SGHKS and CDR2 YYEKEE (reference sequence). CDR3 nucleotides: TGTGCCAGCAGCCTCGGACTAGCGGGAAGCACCGGGGAGCTGTTTTTT. It codes for CASSLGLAGSTGELFF.

The chain combines TRBV6-5 with TRBJ2-7; no definite D call. V lost 6 bases to trimming and J lost 2 bases, with 8 bases between them. The length of the CDR3 is 12 residues. CDR1 is MNHEY and CDR2 is SVGAGI in the germline V gene. The CDR3 DNA follows: TGTGCCAGCAGAGGGTCCACCTACGAGCAGTACTTC. Amino acids: CASRGSTYEQYF.

This sequence joins TRBV5-5 and TRBJ2-7, with 8 positions matching TRBD1. With 4 bases clipped from V and 1 base from J, the junction kept 4 bases outside the gene matches. This CDR3 is 14 amino acids long. From germline, CDR1 is SGHKS and CDR2 YYEKEE (reference sequence). DNA of the CDR3: TGTGCCAGCAGCCCCGGGACAGGTTCCTACGAGCAGTACTTC. This codes for CASSPGTGSYEQYF.

This clone was seen just once. The rearrangement uses TRBV28 and TRBJ2-3; TRBD1 agrees at 8 bases. This CDR3 contains 14 residues. J gave up 2 bases and V 4 bases, and 2 bases lay outside the gene matches. The V gene's germline CDR1 is MDHEN and CDR2 SYDVKM. CDR3 in DNA: TGTGCCAGCAGTTGGACAGGGTTCACAGATACGCAGTATTTT. Its translation: CASSWTGFTDTQYF.

This chain connects TRBV18 to TRBJ2-7, with a possible D match to TRBD1 (6 bases). This CDR3 has 14 residues. In germline, CDR1 is KGHSH, CDR2 LQKENI. The V gene lost 3 bases and the J gene lost 3 bases, with 12 bases spanning the gap. This CDR3 is CASSPSQGFYEQYF. The CDR3 DNA reads as TGTGCCAGCTCACCTTCACAGGGTTTCTACGAGCAGTACTTC. The variable domain in full, with the rest retrieved from reference TRBV18 and TRBJ2-7, is NAGVMQNPRHLVRRRGQEARLRCSPMKGHSHVYWYRQLPEEGLKFMVYLQKENIIDESGMPKERFSAEFPKEGPSILRIQQVVRGDSAAYFCASSPSQGFYEQYFGPGTRLTVT.

The CDR3 reads CASSPPDTQYF. Here the CDR3 DNA reads TGTGCCAGCAGCCCGCCAGATACGCAGTATTTT. This chain links TRBV7-9 with TRBJ2-3; D not resolved. CDR3 length: 11 amino acids. CDR1 SEHNR and CDR2 FQNEAQ come from the germline V gene (reference sequence). The V end lost 5 bases, the J end lost 4 bases, and 4 bases lay between the germline ends.

V usage is TRBV2 and J usage is TRBJ2-7; no firm D call. This CDR3 comprises 11 residues. Germline-derived CDR1 and CDR2 are SNHLY and FYNNEI. The V end lost 6 bases, the J end lost 3 bases, and 6 bases lay between the germline ends. CDR3 protein: CASSLNYEQYF. CDR3 nucleotides: TGTGCCAGCAGCCTAAACTACGAGCAGTACTTC.

The chain couples TRBV10-2 to TRBJ2-3; TRBD2 agrees at 10 bases. Losses at the gene ends were 1 base for V and 6 bases for J; bases not matched to a gene: 13. The germline V gene encodes CDR1 WSHSY and CDR2 SAAADI. CDR3 length: 18 residues. Here the CDR3 reads CASSELAFPSGRGDTQYF. CDR3 nucleotide sequence: TGCGCCAGCAGTGAGTTGGCCTTCCCAAGCGGGAGGGGGGATACGCAGTATTTT.

The chain uses TRBV14 and TRBJ2-1; D uncertain. This CDR3 is 12 amino acids long. V lost 1 base, J lost 7 bases, and 5 bases lay in between. Germline values: CDR1 SGHDN, CDR2 FVKESK. CDR3 sequence (DNA): TGTGCCAGCAGCCAAGCCCTGAATGAGCAGTTCTTC. Translating it yields CASSQALNEQFF.

Worth noting for this clone: The same CDR3 arises from other DNA sequences in this sample as well. CDR3: CASSLWGDRVGGNQPQHF. The CDR3 region has the DNA TGTGCCAGCAGTTTATGGGGTGACAGGGTCGGTGGCAATCAGCCCCAGCATTTT. The J gene is TRBJ1-5, the V gene TRBV28; 7 bases fit TRBD1. Germline CDR1 reads MDHEN; CDR2 reads SYDVKM. CDR3 size: 18 residues. V lost 0 bases, J lost 2 bases, and 10 bases stayed unmatched. Complete variable domain (other parts from reference TRBV28 and TRBJ1-5): DVKVTQSSRYLVKRTGEKVFLECVQDMDHENMFWYRQDPGLGLRLIYFSYDVKMKEKGDIPEGYSVSREKKERFSLILESASTNQTSMYLCASSLWGDRVGGNQPQHFGDGTRLSIL.

This chain connects TRBV4-2 to TRBJ1-1; D is ambiguous. The germline gives CDR1 LGHNA, CDR2 YNFKEQ. The CDR3 spans 16 residues. V was trimmed by 0 bases and J by 2 bases, leaving 13 bases between them. CDR3 sequence: CASSQEQLVVNTEAFF. CDR3 coding DNA: TGTGCCAGCAGCCAAGAACAGCTTGTAGTTAACACTGAAGCTTTCTTT.

The rearrangement links TRBV4-2 to TRBJ1-2; D is uncertain. In germline, CDR1 is LGHNA, CDR2 YNFKEQ. Trimming shortened V by 0 bases and J by 4 bases, and 12 bases separated the two germline ends. CDR3 size: 15 residues. CDR3 protein: CASSQEVTGSYGYTF. CDR3 coding DNA: TGTGCCAGCAGCCAAGAGGTTACGGGAAGCTATGGCTACACCTTC.

V usage is TRBV7-8 and J usage is TRBJ2-2, with 7 bases lining up with TRBD1. Germline V lookup: CDR1 SGHVS, CDR2 FQNEAQ. V shed 4 bases, J shed 3 bases, and the junction held 5 bases outside the gene matches. This CDR3 has 15 residues. The chain's CDR3 is CASSSTRGYTGELFF. In nucleotides, the CDR3 is TGTGCCAGCAGCTCTACCAGGGGGTACACCGGGGAGCTGTTTTTT.

The chain uses TRBV6-5 and TRBJ2-7; a weak D match, TRBD2 (6 bases). The germline gives CDR1 MNHEY, CDR2 SVGAGI. Trimming removed 2 bases at V and 7 bases at J, with 18 bases between. CDR3 size: 15 residues. The CDR3 is CASSYHRSGVWEQYF. CDR3 sequence (DNA): TGTGCCAGCAGTTACCATCGATCGGGAGTATGGGAGCAGTACTTC.

CDR3 amino acids: CASSLGLAGVYEQYF. The CDR3 DNA sequence: TGTGCCAGCAGCTTGGGACTAGCGGGAGTTTACGAGCAGTACTTC. The chain combines TRBV5-8 with TRBJ2-7; 12 bases map to TRBD2. The CDR3 consists of 15 residues. The germline V gene encodes CDR1 SGHTS and CDR2 YDEGEE. V shed 0 bases, J shed 4 bases, and the junction held 2 bases outside the gene matches.

This chain links TRBV5-4 with TRBJ2-7; TRBD2 aligns across 10 bases. The CDR3 length is 15 residues. Trimming took 2 bases from V and 3 from J; bases not matched to a gene: 5. Germline V gene lookup returns CDR1 SGHNT and CDR2 YYREEE (reference sequence). This chain's CDR3 is CASSFGLAESYEQYF. The CDR3 nucleotides read TGTGCCAGCAGCTTCGGACTAGCGGAGAGCTACGAGCAGTACTTC.

The chain carries TRBV27 and TRBJ2-1; D gene uncertain. This CDR3 has 12 residues. Trimming removed 2 bases from V and 12 bases from J, with 11 bases in between. The V gene's germline CDR1 is MNHEY and CDR2 SMNVEV (reference sequence). This CDR3 reads CASSLEVSSQFF. In DNA, the CDR3 is TGTGCCAGCAGTTTAGAGGTAAGCTCGCAGTTCTTC.

This clone was recorded once. The V and J genes are TRBV9 and TRBJ2-1, with TRBD2 matching 9 bases. Unmatched junction bases numbered 4, after V lost 0 bases and J lost 3 bases. The CDR3 has 16 residues. Looked up from germline, CDR1 is SGDLS and CDR2 is YYNGEE. The CDR3 DNA is TGTGCCAGCAGCGTAGGTGATAGCGGGAGCTACAATGAGCAGTTCTTC. This sequence encodes CASSVGDSGSYNEQFF.

V and J are TRBV7-2 and TRBJ2-7, with 11 bases aligning to TRBD2. The CDR3 contains 16 residues. Germline CDR1 is SGHTA and CDR2 is FQGNSA. After removal of 5 bases from V and 5 bases from J, the junction contained 11 bases not matched to a gene. CDR3 coding DNA: TGTGCCAGCAGCCTTGGACTAGCGGGTTATACCAACGAGCAGTACTTC. Translation: CASSLGLAGYTNEQYF.

This clone turned up a few times. This rearrangement joins TRBV7-9 to TRBJ1-1; D possibly corresponds to TRBD1 (6 bases). Germline CDR1 is SEHNR and CDR2 is FQNEAQ (reference sequence). The CDR3 runs 13 residues. V lost 5 bases and J lost 5, with 12 bases in between. The CDR3 DNA reads TGTGCCAGCAGCCCAAGTGGACAGACTGAAGCTTTCTTT. The encoded protein is CASSPSGQTEAFF.

The V gene is TRBV11-2, the J gene TRBJ2-7, with 8 bases aligning to TRBD2. The V and J ends lost 4 bases and 2 bases, in that order; junction bases with no gene match: 7. Germline CDR1 is SGHAT and CDR2 is FQNNGV. This CDR3 is built from 15 residues. The DNA for the CDR3 is TGTGCCAGCAGCTCGCCGGGACTAGTCGCCTACGAGCAGTACTTC. Protein: CASSSPGLVAYEQYF.

The rearrangement uses TRBV5-6 and TRBJ2-3, with D uncertain. Germline CDR1 and CDR2: SGHDT and YYEEEE. Trimming stripped 1 base from V and 0 bases from J, with 9 bases between. The CDR3 extends over 15 amino acids. Here the CDR3 DNA reads TGTGCCAGCAGCTTGATCGCAGCGAGCACAGATACGCAGTATTTT. Translating it yields CASSLIAASTDTQYF.

The V gene is TRBV28, the J gene TRBJ2-3; D tentatively reads TRBD1 or TRBD2 (5 bases each). Trimming stripped 10 bases from V and 1 base from J, with 9 bases between. This CDR3 spans 12 amino acids. Germline V gene data show CDR1 as MDHEN and CDR2 as SYDVKM. The CDR3 loop is CAIQGRTDTQYF. In DNA form, the CDR3 reads TGTGCCATTCAGGGACGCACAGATACGCAGTATTTT.

The chain employs TRBV15 and TRBJ1-5, with unresolved D. Trimming cost V 0 bases and J 0 bases, with 6 bases left between them. This CDR3 spans 15 amino acids. Germline-derived CDR1 and CDR2 are LNHNV and YYDKDF (reference sequence). CDR3 in DNA: TGTGCCACCAGCAGAGATTTCCATAGCAATCAGCCCCAGCATTTT. Translation gives CATSRDFHSNQPQHF.

The rearrangement joins TRBV28 to TRBJ1-5; D ambiguous. The CDR3 totals 12 residues. The germline V gene encodes CDR1 MDHEN and CDR2 SYDVKM. The V end lost 5 bases, the J end lost 10 bases, and 12 bases lay between the germline ends. The CDR3 coding sequence is TGTGCCAGCAGTCCCTCGTATAATCCCCAGCATTTT. It yields the protein CASSPSYNPQHF.

V gene TRBV12-5 combines with J gene TRBJ2-1; D call uncertain. Germline CDR1 reads LGHNT; CDR2 reads FRNRAP. V was cut by 7 bases and J by 5 bases, with 9 bases left in between. CDR3 length: 12 amino acids. CDR3 region: CASAPRDNEQFF. The CDR3 DNA reads as TGTGCTAGTGCCCCAAGGGACAATGAGCAGTTCTTC.